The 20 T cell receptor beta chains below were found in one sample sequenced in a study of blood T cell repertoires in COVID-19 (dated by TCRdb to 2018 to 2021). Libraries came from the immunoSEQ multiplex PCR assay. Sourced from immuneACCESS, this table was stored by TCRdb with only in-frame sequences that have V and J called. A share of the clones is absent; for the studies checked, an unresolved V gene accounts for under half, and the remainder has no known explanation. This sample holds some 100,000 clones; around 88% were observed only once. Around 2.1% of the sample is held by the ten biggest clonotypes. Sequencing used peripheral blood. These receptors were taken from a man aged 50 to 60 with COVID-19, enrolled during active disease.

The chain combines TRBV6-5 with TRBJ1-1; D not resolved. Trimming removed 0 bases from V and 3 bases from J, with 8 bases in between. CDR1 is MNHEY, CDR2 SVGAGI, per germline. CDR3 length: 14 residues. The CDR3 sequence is CASSYSSGYTEAFF. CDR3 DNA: TGTGCCAGCAGTTACTCGTCGGGGTACACTGAAGCTTTCTTT.

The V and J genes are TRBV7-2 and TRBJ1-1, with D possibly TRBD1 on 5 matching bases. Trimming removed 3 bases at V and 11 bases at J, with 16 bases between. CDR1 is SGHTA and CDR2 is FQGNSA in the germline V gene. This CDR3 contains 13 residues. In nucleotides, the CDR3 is TGTGCCAGCAGCTTGGGGATGGGACTGAATGCTTTCTTT. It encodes CASSLGMGLNAFF.

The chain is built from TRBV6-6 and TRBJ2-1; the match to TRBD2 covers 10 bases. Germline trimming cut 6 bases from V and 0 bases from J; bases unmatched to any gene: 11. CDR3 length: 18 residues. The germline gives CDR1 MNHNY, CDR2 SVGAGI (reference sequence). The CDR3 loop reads CASSRNGLAESSYNEQFF. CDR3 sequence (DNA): TGTGCCAGCAGCCGAAACGGACTAGCGGAGAGCTCCTACAATGAGCAGTTCTTC.

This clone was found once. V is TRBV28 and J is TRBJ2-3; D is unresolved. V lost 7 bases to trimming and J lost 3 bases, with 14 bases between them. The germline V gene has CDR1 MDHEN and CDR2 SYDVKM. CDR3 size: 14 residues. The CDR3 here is CASMPSTGTDTQYF. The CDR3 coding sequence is TGTGCCAGCATGCCCTCGACTGGGACAGATACGCAGTATTTT.

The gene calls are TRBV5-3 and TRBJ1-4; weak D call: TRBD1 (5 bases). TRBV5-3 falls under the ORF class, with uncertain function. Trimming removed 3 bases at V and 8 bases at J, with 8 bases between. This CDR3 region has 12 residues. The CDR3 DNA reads TGTGCCAGAAGCTGGCGGACAGAAAAACTGTTTTTT. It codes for CARSWRTEKLFF.

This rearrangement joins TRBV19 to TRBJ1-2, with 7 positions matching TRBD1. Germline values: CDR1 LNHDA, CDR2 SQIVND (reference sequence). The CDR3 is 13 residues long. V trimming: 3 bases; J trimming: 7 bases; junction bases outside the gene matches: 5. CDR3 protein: CASSIKGAIGYTF. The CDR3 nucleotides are TGTGCCAGTAGTATCAAGGGGGCGATTGGCTACACCTTC. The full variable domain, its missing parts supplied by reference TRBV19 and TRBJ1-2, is DGGITQSPKYLFRKEGQNVTLSCEQNLNHDAMYWYRQDPGQGLRLIYYSQIVNDFQKGDIAEGYSVSREKKESFPLTVTSAQKNPTAFYLCASSIKGAIGYTFGSGTRLTVV.

The CDR3 DNA follows: TGTGCCAGCAGTTTTCCGGGAAACTATGGCTACACCTTC. It specifies CASSFPGNYGYTF. The rearrangement links TRBV12-3 or TRBV12-4 to TRBJ1-2, with D unclear. The CDR3 extends over 13 amino acids. V was pared by 3 bases and J by 2 bases, with 7 bases between.

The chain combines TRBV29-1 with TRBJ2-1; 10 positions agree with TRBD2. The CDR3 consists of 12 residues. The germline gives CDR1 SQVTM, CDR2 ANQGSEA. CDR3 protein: CTSGGAYNEQFF. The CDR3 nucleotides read TGCACAAGCGGGGGGGCTTACAATGAGCAGTTCTTC.

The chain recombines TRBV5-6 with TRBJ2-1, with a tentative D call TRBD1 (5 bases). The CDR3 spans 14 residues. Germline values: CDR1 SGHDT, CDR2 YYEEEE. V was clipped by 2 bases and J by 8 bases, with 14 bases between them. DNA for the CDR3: TGTGCCAGCAGCTTCCCCCAGGGTAGGGATGAGCAGTTCTTC. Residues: CASSFPQGRDEQFF.

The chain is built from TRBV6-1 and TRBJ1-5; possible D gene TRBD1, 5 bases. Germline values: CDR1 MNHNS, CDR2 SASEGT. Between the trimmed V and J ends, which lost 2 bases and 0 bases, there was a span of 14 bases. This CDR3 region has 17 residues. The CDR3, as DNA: TGTGCCAGCAGTGAACTGGGGCGGCTTTATAGCAATCAGCCCCAGCATTTT. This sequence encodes CASSELGRLYSNQPQHF.

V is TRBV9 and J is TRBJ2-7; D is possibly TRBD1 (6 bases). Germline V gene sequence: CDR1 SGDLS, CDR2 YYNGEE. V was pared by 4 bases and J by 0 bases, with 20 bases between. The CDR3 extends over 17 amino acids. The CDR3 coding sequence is TGTGCCAGCAGCCCCCGAAAGACAGGATCGAGCTCCTACGAGCAGTACTTC. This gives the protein CASSPRKTGSSSYEQYF.

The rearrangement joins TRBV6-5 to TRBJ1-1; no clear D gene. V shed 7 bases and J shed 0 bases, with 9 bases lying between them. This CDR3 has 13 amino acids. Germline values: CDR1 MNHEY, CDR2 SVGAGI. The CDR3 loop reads CASNTPVNTEAFF. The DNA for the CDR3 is TGTGCCAGCAATACACCCGTGAACACTGAAGCTTTCTTT.

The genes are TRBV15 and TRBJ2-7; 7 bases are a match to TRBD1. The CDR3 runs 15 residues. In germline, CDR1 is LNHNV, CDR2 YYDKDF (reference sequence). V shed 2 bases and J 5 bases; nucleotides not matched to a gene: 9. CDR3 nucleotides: TGTGCCACCAGCAGAAATACGGGACAGTCCAACGAGCAGTACTTC. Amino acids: CATSRNTGQSNEQYF.

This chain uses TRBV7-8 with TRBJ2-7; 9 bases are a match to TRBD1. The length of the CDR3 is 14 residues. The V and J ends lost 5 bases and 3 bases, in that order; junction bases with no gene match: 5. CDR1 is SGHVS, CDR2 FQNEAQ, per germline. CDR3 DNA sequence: TGTGCCAGCAGCCGCCGGACAGGGGTCTACGAGCAGTACTTC. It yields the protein CASSRRTGVYEQYF.

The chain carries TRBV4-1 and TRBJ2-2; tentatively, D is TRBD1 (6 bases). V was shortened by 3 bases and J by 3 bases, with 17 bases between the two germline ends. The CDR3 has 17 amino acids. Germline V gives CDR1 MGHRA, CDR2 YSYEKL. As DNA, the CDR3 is TGCGCCAGCAGCCAGCAGGTAGGGACACCTTACACCGGGGAGCTGTTTTTT. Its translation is CASSQQVGTPYTGELFF.

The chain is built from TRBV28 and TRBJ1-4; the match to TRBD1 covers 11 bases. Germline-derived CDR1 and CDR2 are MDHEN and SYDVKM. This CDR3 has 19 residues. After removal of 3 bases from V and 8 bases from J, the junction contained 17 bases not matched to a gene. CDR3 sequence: CASSFFFGTGGPSGEKLFF. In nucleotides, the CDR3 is TGTGCCAGCAGTTTCTTTTTTGGGACAGGGGGGCCCTCGGGCGAAAAACTGTTTTTT. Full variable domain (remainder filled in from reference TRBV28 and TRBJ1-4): DVKVTQSSRYLVKRTGEKVFLECVQDMDHENMFWYRQDPGLGLRLIYFSYDVKMKEKGDIPEGYSVSREKKERFSLILESASTNQTSMYLCASSFFFGTGGPSGEKLFFGSGTQLSVL.

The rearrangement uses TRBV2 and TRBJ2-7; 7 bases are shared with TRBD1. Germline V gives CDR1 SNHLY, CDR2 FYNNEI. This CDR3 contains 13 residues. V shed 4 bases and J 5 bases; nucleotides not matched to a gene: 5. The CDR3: CASSGDRDHEQYF. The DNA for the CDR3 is TGTGCCAGCAGTGGAGACAGGGACCACGAGCAGTACTTC.

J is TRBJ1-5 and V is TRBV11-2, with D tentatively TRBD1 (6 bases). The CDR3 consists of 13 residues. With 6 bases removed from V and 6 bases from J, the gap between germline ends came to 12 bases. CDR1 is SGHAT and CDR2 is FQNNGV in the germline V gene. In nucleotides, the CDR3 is TGTGCCAGCAGTCCTGACAGGTTTCAGCCCCAGCATTTT. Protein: CASSPDRFQPQHF.

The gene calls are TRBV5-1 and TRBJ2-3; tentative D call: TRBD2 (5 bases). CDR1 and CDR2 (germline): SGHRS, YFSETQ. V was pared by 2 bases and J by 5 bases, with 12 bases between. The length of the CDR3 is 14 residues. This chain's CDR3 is CASSLAIEGDTQYF. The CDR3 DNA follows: TGCGCCAGCAGCTTAGCTATCGAGGGAGATACGCAGTATTTT.

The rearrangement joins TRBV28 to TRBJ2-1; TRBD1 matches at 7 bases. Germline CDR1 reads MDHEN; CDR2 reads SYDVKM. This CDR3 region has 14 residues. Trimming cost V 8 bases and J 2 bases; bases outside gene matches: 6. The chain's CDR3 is CASSKGAAYNEQFF. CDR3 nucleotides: TGTGCCAGCTCAAAGGGGGCCGCCTACAATGAGCAGTTCTTC.